The 23 T cell receptor beta chains given below trace back to one sample, sequenced in a study of T cell responses to AZD1222 COVID-19 vaccine. Profiled with immunoSEQ multiplex PCR; TCRdb holds only in-frame clones, not every one. The table includes approximately 140,000 clones, roughly 90% detected once. The sample here was peripheral blood, taken 28 days after the second AZD1222 dose. The receptor source for this set is an adult who received the AZD1222 COVID-19 vaccine.

The CDR3 sequence: CASSRVGGELFF. The CDR3 bases are TGTGCCAGCAGCCGGGTAGGCGGGGAGCTGTTTTTT. The J gene is TRBJ2-2, the V gene TRBV27; D gene ambiguous. The CDR3 is made up of 12 amino acids. The germline V gene encodes CDR1 MNHEY and CDR2 SMNVEV (reference sequence). The ends were cut back, 6 bases at V and 7 bases at J, with 9 bases in the middle.

This rearrangement joins TRBV10-3 to TRBJ1-6, with a tentative D call TRBD1 (5 bases). This CDR3 is built from 17 residues. The germline gives CDR1 ENHRY, CDR2 SYGVKD. Trimming cost V 0 bases and J 1 base, with 10 bases left between them. In DNA, the CDR3 is TGTGCCATCAGTGAGTCGGCAGGGCGATCCTATAATTCACCCCTCCACTTT. Translating it yields CAISESAGRSYNSPLHF.

The rearrangement links TRBV7-3 to TRBJ1-6; perhaps TRBD1 as D (5 bases). Germline values: CDR1 SGHTA, CDR2 FQGTGA. The length of the CDR3 is 15 residues. V was pared by 5 bases and J by 6 bases, with 14 bases between. This CDR3 reads CASSQEGQTNSPLHF. DNA for the CDR3: TGTGCCAGCAGCCAAGAAGGACAAACTAATTCACCCCTCCACTTT.

Details on this clone: Other DNA sequences from this sample encode an identical CDR3 as well. The V and J genes are TRBV28 and TRBJ1-5, with D uncertain. This CDR3 is built from 12 residues. The V and J ends lost 6 bases and 1 base respectively, with 4 bases between them. Germline assignment: CDR1 MDHEN and CDR2 SYDVKM. CDR3 nucleotides: TGTGCCAGCAGGGGCAGCAATCAGCCCCAGCATTTT. It translates to CASRGSNQPQHF.

The chain is built from TRBV14 and TRBJ1-3, with D perhaps matching TRBD1 (6 bases). The V gene lost 2 bases and the J gene lost 0 bases, with 8 bases spanning the gap. CDR3 length: 15 amino acids. The V gene's germline CDR1 is SGHDN and CDR2 FVKESK. CDR3 DNA: TGTGCCAGCAGCCAAAACAGGGCCTCTGGAAACACCATATATTTT. Amino acids: CASSQNRASGNTIYF.

The chain employs TRBV2 and TRBJ1-5; D unresolved. The length of the CDR3 is 12 residues. Looked up from germline, CDR1 is SNHLY and CDR2 is FYNNEI. V lost 2 bases and J lost 15, with 14 bases in between. The CDR3 region has the DNA TGTGCCAGCAGTGAAACCCCTCGAAGTAGGCATTTT. Its translation: CASSETPRSRHF.

V gene TRBV15 combines with J gene TRBJ1-3, with a possible D match to TRBD1 (5 bases). Germline V gene sequence: CDR1 LNHNV, CDR2 YYDKDF (reference sequence). Trimming cost V 4 bases and J 0 bases, with 25 bases left between them. The CDR3 sequence is 20 residues long. DNA of the CDR3: TGTGCCACCAGCACATACACCTCGGGGGAGGCAGGGTACTCTGGAAACACCATATATTTT. It encodes CATSTYTSGEAGYSGNTIYF.

CDR3 loop: CASSSGVTSQNNEQFF. CDR3 nucleotide sequence: TGTGCCAGCAGCTCCGGGGTGACTAGTCAAAACAATGAGCAGTTCTTC. The chain carries TRBV7-2 and TRBJ2-1, with a weak D call TRBD2 (6 bases). Between the trimmed V and J ends, which lost 4 bases and 5 bases, there was a span of 18 bases. The CDR3 has 16 amino acids. Germline lookup yields CDR1 SGHTA and CDR2 FQGNSA. Variable domain in full (rest from reference TRBV7-2 and TRBJ2-1): GAGVSQSPSNKVTEKGKDVELRCDPISGHTALYWYRQSLGQGLEFLIYFQGNSAPDKSGLPSDRFSAERTGGSVSTLTIQRTQQEDSAVYLCASSSGVTSQNNEQFFGPGTRLTVL.

This rearrangement joins TRBV7-2 to TRBJ2-2, with TRBD2 identical over 7 bases. The length of the CDR3 is 15 residues. V shed 5 bases, J shed 5 bases, and the junction held 8 bases outside the gene matches. Germline CDR1 is SGHTA and CDR2 is FQGNSA. Here the CDR3 DNA reads TGTGCCAGCAGCCCGCGGGGGTTTGGGACCGGGGAGCTGTTTTTT. This translates into CASSPRGFGTGELFF.

V gene TRBV7-9 combines with J gene TRBJ2-1; D might be TRBD1 or TRBD2, each matching 5 bases. The CDR3 loop spans 15 amino acids. The V gene lost 5 bases and the J gene lost 5 bases, with 16 bases spanning the gap. The germline V gene has CDR1 SEHNR and CDR2 FQNEAQ (reference sequence). CDR3 DNA: TGTGCCAGCAGCCAGTCCCTCGGGGCCCACAATGAGCAGTTCTTC. Translation gives CASSQSLGAHNEQFF.

V usage is TRBV5-1 and J usage is TRBJ1-5, with TRBD1 as a possible D gene (5 bases). The germline V and J ends were trimmed by 4 bases and 1 base, with 12 bases remaining between them. Germline CDR1 and CDR2: SGHRS and YFSETQ. The CDR3 is made up of 15 amino acids. The CDR3: CASSPTGTSNQPQHF. CDR3 coding DNA: TGCGCCAGCAGCCCGACCGGGACGAGCAATCAGCCCCAGCATTTT.

J is TRBJ2-2 and V is TRBV7-9; 15 positions agree with TRBD2. The germline V gene encodes CDR1 SEHNR and CDR2 FQNEAQ (reference sequence). This CDR3 region has 17 residues. With V trimmed by 5 bases and J by 6 bases, 7 bases remained unmatched. In DNA form, the CDR3 reads TGTGCCAGCAGCCCGCCGGGACTAGCGGGAGGCTCCGGGGAGCTGTTTTTT. Its protein product is CASSPPGLAGGSGELFF.

V gene TRBV7-3 combines with J gene TRBJ2-3, with no clear D. The length of the CDR3 is 14 residues. Germline loops: CDR1 SGHTA, CDR2 FQGTGA. With 1 base removed from V and 2 bases from J, the gap between germline ends came to 7 bases. The DNA of the CDR3 is TGTGCCAGCAGCTTAAGGGGATACACAGATACGCAGTATTTT. Translated, it gives CASSLRGYTDTQYF.

The V gene is TRBV7-9, the J gene TRBJ1-1; TRBD1 is a possible D gene (5 bases). The CDR3 runs 15 residues. CDR1 is SEHNR, CDR2 FQNEAQ, per germline (reference sequence). V shed 5 bases and J shed 6 bases, with 19 bases lying between them. The CDR3 protein is CASSPKRARVAEAFF. The CDR3 nucleotides read TGTGCCAGCAGCCCCAAGAGGGCCAGGGTGGCTGAAGCTTTCTTT.

This chain links TRBV6-1 with TRBJ1-6, with 7 bases aligning to TRBD1. CDR1 MNHNS and CDR2 SASEGT come from the germline V gene. The CDR3 has 16 residues. The V segment lost 3 bases and the J segment 6 bases; nucleotides outside the gene matches: 8. CDR3 in DNA: TGTGCCAGCAGTGAGATGGCGCCAGGGGGTAATTCACCCCTCCACTTT. Amino acid sequence: CASSEMAPGGNSPLHF.

Only one count was recorded for this clone. The genes are TRBV6-1 and TRBJ1-5; D gene uncertain. Trimming stripped 3 bases from V and 4 bases from J, with 7 bases between. The CDR3 runs to 13 residues. CDR1 is MNHNS, CDR2 SASEGT, per germline. CDR3 loop: CASSEASNQPQHF. As DNA, the CDR3 is TGTGCCAGCAGTGAGGCCTCTAATCAGCCCCAGCATTTT.

For the CDR3, the DNA is TGTGCCAGCAGCTTAGTTGCGGGGGGTCACACCGGGGAGCTGTTTTTT. Protein sequence: CASSLVAGGHTGELFF. The rearrangement links TRBV7-6 to TRBJ2-2; 8 nucleotides agree with TRBD2. V gave up 1 base and J gave up 3 bases; unmatched junction bases: 4. Germline V lookup: CDR1 SGHVS, CDR2 FNYEAQ. The CDR3 runs 16 residues.

The chain employs TRBV6-6 and TRBJ2-3; 10 bases line up with TRBD2. This CDR3 spans 14 amino acids. J was trimmed by 5 bases and V by 6 bases; bases with no gene match: 5. CDR1 and CDR2 from the germline V gene are MNHNY and SVGAGI (reference sequence). CDR3: CASSSGRGVDTQYF. CDR3 DNA: TGTGCCAGCAGCAGCGGGAGGGGTGTAGATACGCAGTATTTT.

This clone was seen only once. This chain links TRBV10-2 with TRBJ1-3; TRBD1 aligns across 8 bases. V lost 3 bases, J lost 0 bases, and 7 bases stayed unmatched. Germline lookup yields CDR1 WSHSY and CDR2 SAAADI. This CDR3 spans 17 amino acids. The DNA of the CDR3 is TGCGCCAGCAGTGACCGGGACAGGCGCGTCTCTGGAAACACCATATATTTT. It encodes CASSDRDRRVSGNTIYF.

About this clone: The junction and the germline gene differ at one end; a read error may be behind it. The V call is TRBV7-7, the J call TRBJ2-1; 11 nucleotides line up with TRBD2. The germline CDR1 and CDR2 sequences are SSHAT and FNYEAQ (reference sequence). CDR3 size: 15 residues. The CDR3 reads CASSLLAGGRQEQFF. As DNA, the CDR3 is TGTGCTAGCAGCTTGTTAGCGGGAGGGCGGCAAGAGCAGTTCTTC.

V usage is TRBV11-2 and J usage is TRBJ1-1; 7 bases match TRBD1. The CDR3 contains 15 residues. After removal of 4 bases from V and 4 bases from J, the junction contained 9 bases not matched to a gene. CDR1 SGHAT and CDR2 FQNNGV come from the germline V gene. The CDR3 coding sequence is TGTGCCAGCAGCTATCCCCAGGGGGGCAGCACTGAAGCTTTCTTT. Its translation is CASSYPQGGSTEAFF.

The chain combines TRBV6-2 or TRBV6-3 with TRBJ2-7, with 9 bases matching TRBD1. Germline-derived CDR1 and CDR2 are MNHEY and SVGEGT. Trimming cost V 0 bases and J 2 bases; bases outside gene matches: 5. This CDR3 is 16 amino acids long. The CDR3 loop reads CASSYSVGQGAYEQYF. The CDR3 DNA reads TGTGCCAGCAGTTACTCAGTGGGACAGGGAGCCTACGAGCAGTACTTC.

V and J are TRBV9 and TRBJ2-7; 8 nucleotides match TRBD2. The V segment lost 3 bases and the J segment 3 bases; nucleotides outside the gene matches: 5. Germline V gene sequence: CDR1 SGDLS, CDR2 YYNGEE. The CDR3 has 14 residues. For the CDR3, the DNA is TGTGCCAGCAGCGGAGCGGGAGTTGGCTACGAGCAGTACTTC. The encoded protein is CASSGAGVGYEQYF.